This is a list of T cell receptor beta chains from one sample in a study of vaccination and CD4 T cells after COVID-19. These receptors have no identified antigens. MiXCR was run by TCRdb on the PCR reads, yielding one entry per CDR3 protein. The sample has about 20,000 distinct CDR3 sequences, around 30% seen once. Sample: cultured CD4+ T cells from blood. These receptors all come from a human donor with COVID-19. The CDR3 runs from the conserved cysteine through the conserved F or W. The D gene is left open where the match is weak. Clone sizes are given selectively: once, few, many, or a class where the clone is expanded.

V gene	D gene	clone size	J gene	CDR3 DNA	CDR3 protein
TRBV15	-	medium-sized	TRBJ1-6	TGTGCCTCAGGGAAGGGGGACTCACCCCTCCACTTT	CASGKGDSPLHF
TRBV7-2	-	few	TRBJ1-6	TGTGCCAGCAGCTTAGGCTCCTATAATTCACCCCTCCACTTT	CASSLGSYNSPLHF
TRBV7-2	-	few	TRBJ2-2	TGTGCCAGCAGGGGGCGAACGAACACCGGGGAGCTGTTTTTT	CASRGRTNTGELFF
TRBV18	-	few	TRBJ1-6	TGTGCCAGCTCAAAGGAAGGGGCAGATAATTCACCCCTCCACTTT	CASSKEGADNSPLHF
TRBV20-1	-	-	TRBJ2-5	TGCAGTGCCCCAGAGACCCAGTACTTC	CSAPETQYF
TRBV7-9	-	few	TRBJ2-5	TGTGCCAGCAGTCCAGGGTCGGGGCAAGAGACCCAGTACTTC	CASSPGSGQETQYF
TRBV6-5	-	-	TRBJ1-1	TGTGCCAGCAGTTACCCGGGTGGGGTGAACACTGAAGCTTTCTTT	CASSYPGGVNTEAFF
TRBV18	-	few	TRBJ1-5	TGTGCCAGCTCACCACCCTCGGGAAACAATCAGCCCCAGCATTTT	CASSPPSGNNQPQHF
TRBV20-1	TRBD2	few	TRBJ2-7	TGCAGTGCTAGACTAGCGGGGGCCAAGATATACTACGAGCAGTACTTC	CSARLAGAKIYYEQYF
TRBV9	-	-	TRBJ1-6	TGTGCCAGCAGCGTAGAGTGGGATGGGGCTTCACCCCTCCACTTT	CASSVEWDGASPLHF
TRBV6-2/TRBV6-3	TRBD1	few	TRBJ2-5	TGTGCCAGCACGGACAGGCAAGAGACCCAGTACTTC	CASTDRQETQYF
TRBV19	TRBD1	-	TRBJ2-2	TGTGCCAGTAGTATAGTAGGCACAGGGGGCAGGGAGCTGTTTTTT	CASSIVGTGGRELFF
TRBV12-3/TRBV12-4	-	few	TRBJ2-5	TGTGCCAGCAGACAAGACAGTCAAGAGACCCAGTACTTC	CASRQDSQETQYF
TRBV6-1	-	-	TRBJ1-1	TGTGCCAGCAGTGAAGCCCCGAGACAGAAAGCTTTCTTT	CASSEAPRQKAFF
TRBV25-1	TRBD1	few	TRBJ1-6	TGTGCCAGCAGCCGTGGGGACAGCTCCAGCTCCTATAATTCACCCCTCCACTTT	CASSRGDSSSSYNSPLHF
TRBV15	-	few	TRBJ1-1	TGTGCCACCAGCAGAACGAACAGGGTCACTGAAGCTTTCTTT	CATSRTNRVTEAFF
TRBV11-3	TRBD2	few	TRBJ2-1	TGTGCCAGCAGCCCGAAGGGCGTACGGGGGGGAAGATACAATGAGCAGTTCTTC	CASSPKGVRGGRYNEQFF
TRBV15	-	-	TRBJ1-3	TGTGCCACCAGCAGAGATGGGGAAGGAGGGTTAGCTGGAAACACCATATATTTT	CATSRDGEGGLAGNTIYF
TRBV6-1	-	few	TRBJ2-7	TGTGCCAGCAGTGAAGGGTCAGGTGGAACGGGCTCCTACGAGCAGTACTTC	CASSEGSGGTGSYEQYF
TRBV6-1	TRBD1	few	TRBJ1-1	TGTGCCAGCAGCCTCACTGACAGGGCACCTGAAGCTTTCTTT	CASSLTDRAPEAFF
TRBV28	-	-	TRBJ2-7	TGTGCCAGCAGGACCCTAGCCGCTACGGGTTTCTACGAGCAGTACTTC	CASRTLAATGFYEQYF
TRBV24-1	TRBD2	once	TRBJ2-1	TGTGCCACCAGTGGGACTAGCGGGGGGATGAATGAGCAGTTCTTC	CATSGTSGGMNEQFF
TRBV20-1	TRBD1	-	TRBJ1-2	TGCAGTGCTGCCCGGACAGGGTGGAACTATGGCTACACCTTC	CSAARTGWNYGYTF
TRBV20-1	-	-	TRBJ2-5	TGCAGTGCTAGAGCCAGTTCCCCAGAGACCCAGTACTTC	CSARASSPETQYF
TRBV11-2	-	-	TRBJ2-3	TGTGCCAGCAGCATACTCACTTGGGCAGATACGCAGTATTTT	CASSILTWADTQYF
TRBV11-2	TRBD2	-	TRBJ2-5	TGTGCCAGCAGCTTCGGTTTAGGCGGGGGGGCCGGTGAGACCCAGTACTTC	CASSFGLGGGAGETQYF
TRBV24-1	TRBD1	once	TRBJ1-4	TGTGCCACCTGGACAGGGGACCTTGAAAAACTGTTTTTT	CATWTGDLEKLFF
TRBV5-4	-	-	TRBJ1-2	TGTGCCAGCAGCTTGGGGACGGACTATGGCTACACCTTC	CASSLGTDYGYTF
TRBV28	TRBD1	-	TRBJ1-2	TGTGCCAGCAGTTTAGAGAGACAGGGGAACTATGGCTACACCTTC	CASSLERQGNYGYTF
TRBV6-2/TRBV6-3	TRBD1	-	TRBJ1-1	TGTGCCAGCAGTTTACCGTTCGGGACAGGGGGCTTGAACACTGAAGCTTTCTTT	CASSLPFGTGGLNTEAFF
TRBV7-8	-	-	TRBJ1-1	TGTGCCAGCAGCTTATTGGGTGGCACTGAAGCTTTCTTT	CASSLLGGTEAFF
TRBV19	TRBD2	-	TRBJ2-1	TGTGCCAGTAGTCCCCACTACTCCCCTAGCGGGGGAATCTCCTACAATGAGCAGTTCTTC	CASSPHYSPSGGISYNEQFF
TRBV12-3/TRBV12-4	TRBD1	-	TRBJ1-5	TGTGCCAGCAGTCTGACAGGGTATCAGCCCCAGCATTTT	CASSLTGYQPQHF
TRBV6-1	-	-	TRBJ1-1	TGTGCCAGCAGATGGCTGACCGTGAACACTGAAGCTTTCTTT	CASRWLTVNTEAFF
TRBV19	TRBD2	few	TRBJ2-5	TGTGCCAGTAGTATTGTTCCGCGGGGGACGCAAGAGACCCAGTACTTC	CASSIVPRGTQETQYF
TRBV7-2	-	few	TRBJ1-3	TGTGCCAGCAGCCCCCAGGGCCTTCAATCTGGAAACACCATATATTTT	CASSPQGLQSGNTIYF
TRBV7-2	-	few	TRBJ1-5	TGTGCCAGCAGCTTCGGGGAAAATCAGCCCCAGCATTTT	CASSFGENQPQHF
TRBV4-3	TRBD2	-	TRBJ2-3	TGCGCCAGCAGCCAAGATCGGGCGGGGGGGACAGATACGCAGTATTTT	CASSQDRAGGTDTQYF
TRBV6-4	-	medium-sized	TRBJ1-2	TGTGCCAGCAGTAAAGGGTACGGTAACTATGGCTACACCTTC	CASSKGYGNYGYTF
TRBV11-1	-	few	TRBJ2-3	TGTGCCAGCAGCTTCTCTGCGGGGACCCCCACAGATACGCAGTATTTT	CASSFSAGTPTDTQYF
TRBV2	-	-	TRBJ2-5	TGTGCCAGCAGTGAAGTGGCAGGGCGTCAGACCCAGTACTTC	CASSEVAGRQTQYF
TRBV12-3/TRBV12-4	-	few	TRBJ1-1	TGTGCCAGCAGTCTGACTCGAGGAACTGAAGCTTTCTTT	CASSLTRGTEAFF
TRBV11-2	-	-	TRBJ1-6	TGTGCCAGCAGCTTAGATCTGTGGAGGGGCTCCTATAATTCACCCCTCCACTTT	CASSLDLWRGSYNSPLHF
TRBV6-4	-	few	TRBJ1-4	TGTGCCACCGTCGGGGGGCGGGAAAAACTGTTTTTT	CATVGGREKLFF
TRBV14	-	few	TRBJ2-3	TGTGCCAGCAGCCAAGCTGCGGGCACATATACGCAGTATTTT	CASSQAAGTYTQYF
TRBV4-3	-	few	TRBJ2-2	TGCGCCAGCAGCCAAGAATTGATTTCCGGGGAGCTGTTTTTT	CASSQELISGELFF
TRBV27	TRBD2	-	TRBJ2-1	TGTGCCAGCAGTTTTCTAGCGGGGGGGCATTACAATGAGCAGTTCTTC	CASSFLAGGHYNEQFF
TRBV19	-	-	TRBJ1-4	TGTGCCGTCGGGAGGGTGGAGGGTGAAAAACTGTTTTTT	CAVGRVEGEKLFF
TRBV7-9	-	-	TRBJ1-1	TGTGCCAGCACCCAGGACAAACCCACTGAAGCTTTCTTT	CASTQDKPTEAFF
TRBV27	TRBD1	few	TRBJ1-6	TGTGCCAGCAAAGGGACAGGGGCCTATAATTCACCCCTCCACTTT	CASKGTGAYNSPLHF
TRBV7-2	-	-	TRBJ1-3	TGTGCCAGCAGCCGGGACCAGCCCATATCTGGAAACACCATATATTTT	CASSRDQPISGNTIYF
TRBV20-1	-	-	TRBJ1-1	TGCAGTGCTCCCAGGGGCGGCACTGAAGCTTTCTTT	CSAPRGGTEAFF
TRBV11-2	TRBD1	few	TRBJ1-6	TGTGCCAGCAGCTCGGGACAGCGGAATTCACCCCTCCACTTT	CASSSGQRNSPLHF